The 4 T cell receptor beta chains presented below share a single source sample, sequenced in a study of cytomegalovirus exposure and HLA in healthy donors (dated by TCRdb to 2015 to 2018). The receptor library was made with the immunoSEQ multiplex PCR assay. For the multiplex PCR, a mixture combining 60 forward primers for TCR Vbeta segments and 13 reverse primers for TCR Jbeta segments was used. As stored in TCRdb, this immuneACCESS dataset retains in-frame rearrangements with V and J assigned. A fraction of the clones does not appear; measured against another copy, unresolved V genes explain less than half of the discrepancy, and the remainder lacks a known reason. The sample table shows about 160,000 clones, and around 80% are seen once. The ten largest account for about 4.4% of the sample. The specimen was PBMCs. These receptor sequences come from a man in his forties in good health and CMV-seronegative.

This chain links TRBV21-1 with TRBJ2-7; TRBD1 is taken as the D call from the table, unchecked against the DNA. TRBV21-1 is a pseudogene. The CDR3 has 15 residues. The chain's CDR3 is CASSKTGSASYEQYF. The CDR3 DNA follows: TGTGCCAGCAGCAAAACAGGGTCGGCCTCCTACGAGCAGTACTTC.

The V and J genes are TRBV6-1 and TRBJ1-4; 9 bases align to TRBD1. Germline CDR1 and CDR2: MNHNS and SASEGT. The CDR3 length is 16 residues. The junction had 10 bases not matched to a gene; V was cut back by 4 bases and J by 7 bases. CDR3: CASSVSFGTGIEKLFF. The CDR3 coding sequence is TGTGCCAGCAGTGTTTCGTTTGGGACAGGGATTGAAAAACTGTTTTTT.

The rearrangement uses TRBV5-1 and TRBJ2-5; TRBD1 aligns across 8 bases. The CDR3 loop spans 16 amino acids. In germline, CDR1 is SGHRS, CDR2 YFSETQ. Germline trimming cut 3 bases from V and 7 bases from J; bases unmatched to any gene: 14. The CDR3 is CASSSRDRIVRGTQYF. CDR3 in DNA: TGCGCCAGCAGCTCCCGGGACAGGATCGTCCGGGGGACCCAGTACTTC.

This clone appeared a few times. This chain's CDR3 is CAWSGWGPYTDTQYF. The DNA of the CDR3 is TGTGCCTGGAGTGGGTGGGGGCCGTACACAGATACGCAGTATTTT. The J gene is TRBJ2-3, the V gene TRBV30, with a weak D call TRBD1 (6 bases). From germline, CDR1 is GTSNPN and CDR2 SVGIG (reference sequence). The V and J ends lost 1 base and 2 bases respectively, with 13 bases between them. This CDR3 is 15 amino acids long.